Listed below are T cell receptor beta chains from one sample, sequenced in a study of cytomegalovirus exposure and HLA in healthy donors. Sequenced by immunoSEQ multiplex PCR; TCRdb stores in-frame clones only, minus some. The table lists about 270,000 clones, 70% to 90% of them singletons. Sequenced material: PBMCs. These receptor sequences come from a man in his forties in good health and CMV-seropositive. The conserved cysteine and the conserved F or W are not part of the CDR3 here. Clone size is not always given. Where it is, it says once, few, many or a class for expanded clones.

clone size | J gene | V gene | CDR3 protein
NA | TRBJ1-2 | TRBV19 | ASSGQFYGYT
NA | TRBJ2-7 | TRBV7-3 | ASSRLAGGLYEQY
NA | TRBJ1-3 | TRBV28 | ASSLRTGTASGNTIY
NA | TRBJ2-3 | TRBV5-1 | ASSLMGGITDTQY
NA | TRBJ2-1 | TRBV25-1 | ASTSHNEQF
NA | TRBJ2-7 | TRBV29-1 | SVGGRAAYEQY
few | TRBJ2-1 | TRBV7-7 | ASSRLAGTDEQF
NA | TRBJ1-5 | TRBV18 | ASSPEQGPNQPQH
NA | TRBJ2-4 | TRBV4-2 | ASSQGISELAKNIQY
NA | TRBJ1-5 | TRBV6-6 | ASSYDISNQPQH
once | TRBJ2-7 | TRBV11-2 | ASSFGDIGYEQY
NA | TRBJ2-7 | TRBV5-1 | ASSNGTSGTYEQY
once | TRBJ2-5 | TRBV6-6 | ASNQRGGQETQY
NA | TRBJ2-7 | TRBV5-1 | ASSSFGRRSVTGVRHEQY
NA | TRBJ2-5 | TRBV11-3 | ASSQGQASQETQY
NA | TRBJ2-7 | TRBV14 | ASSQGTTGGSDEQY
NA | TRBJ2-2 | TRBV7-2 | ASSNRGPITGELF
NA | TRBJ2-1 | TRBV14 | ASSHYGRALVTYNEQF
NA | TRBJ2-7 | TRBV7-9 | ASSLPRGEQY
NA | TRBJ2-7 | TRBV6-5 | ASSYKGSYEQY
NA | TRBJ1-2 | TRBV29-1 | SVEDWQAYGYT
NA | TRBJ2-5 | TRBV6-6 | ASSYWRGGVETQY
NA | TRBJ2-2 | TRBV9 | ASSSQRTPTGELF
NA | TRBJ2-4 | TRBV28 | ASSFRDRIVIAKNIQY
NA | TRBJ2-2 | TRBV5-1 | ASSLGREAGELF
NA | TRBJ2-7 | TRBV29-1 | SVQFPSRGPYEQY
NA | TRBJ1-2 | TRBV15 | ATSRDPRESRYGYT
NA | TRBJ1-1 | TRBV7-9 | SSSLLDEDTEAF
NA | TRBJ2-2 | TRBV21-1 | ASIPFLRDRGNTGELF
NA | TRBJ2-3 | TRBV6-5 | ASSYRGPDTDTQY
NA | TRBJ1-1 | TRBV28 | ASSPGYPNTEAF
once | TRBJ2-7 | TRBV2 | ASSEFNEQY
NA | TRBJ1-3 | TRBV7-9 | ACQPLSSGNTIY
NA | TRBJ1-2 | TRBV4-1 | ASSQSDRARLYGYT
NA | TRBJ2-1 | TRBV6-1 | ASRLTSGNFNEQF
NA | TRBJ1-4 | TRBV4-2 | ASSQDTGATNEKLF
NA | TRBJ1-1 | TRBV2 | ASSESRVRAF
NA | TRBJ2-7 | TRBV19 | ASSRQGSSYEQY
NA | TRBJ1-1 | TRBV4-3 | ASSQEDLGTGYSEAF
once | TRBJ1-2 | TRBV9 | ASNLDRGYGYT
NA | TRBJ1-1 | TRBV30 | AWSVDDRGTEAF
NA | TRBJ2-5 | TRBV4-1 | ASSQGLREVKGETQY
NA | TRBJ2-1 | TRBV27 | ASRPRGTGLYNEQF
NA | TRBJ1-2 | TRBV5-1 | ASSPKGQGATYGYT
NA | TRBJ2-6 | TRBV27 | ASSLWRPSGANVLT
NA | TRBJ2-5 | TRBV6-5 | ASSYSGRAKETQY
NA | TRBJ1-5 | TRBV28 | ASSSAGQGYQPQH
NA | TRBJ1-2 | TRBV5-6 | ASSLRDGTGWVSNYGYT
few | TRBJ1-5 | TRBV4-1 | ASSQDTSAGKLNNQPQH
NA | TRBJ2-2 | TRBV10-1 | ASRLAENTGELF
NA | TRBJ1-1 | TRBV28 | ASRRGHYNTEAF
NA | TRBJ2-7 | TRBV6-1 | ASAIRGREQY
NA | TRBJ2-3 | TRBV19 | ASTRKKERNTDTQY
NA | TRBJ1-3 | TRBV19 | ASGLKGSGNTIY